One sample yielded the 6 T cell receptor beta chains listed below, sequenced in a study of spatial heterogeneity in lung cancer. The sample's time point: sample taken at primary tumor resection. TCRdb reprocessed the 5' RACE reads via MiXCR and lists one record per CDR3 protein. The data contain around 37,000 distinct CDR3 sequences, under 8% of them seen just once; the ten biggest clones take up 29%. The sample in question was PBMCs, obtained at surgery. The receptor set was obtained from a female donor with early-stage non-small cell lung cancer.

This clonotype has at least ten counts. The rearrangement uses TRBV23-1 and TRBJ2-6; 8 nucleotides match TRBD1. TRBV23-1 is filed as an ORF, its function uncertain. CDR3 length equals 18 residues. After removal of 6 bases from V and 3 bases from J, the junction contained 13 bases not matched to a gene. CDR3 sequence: CASRSKTITGGGANVLTF. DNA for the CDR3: TGCGCCAGCAGAAGTAAGACTATTACAGGGGGTGGGGCCAACGTCCTGACTTTC.

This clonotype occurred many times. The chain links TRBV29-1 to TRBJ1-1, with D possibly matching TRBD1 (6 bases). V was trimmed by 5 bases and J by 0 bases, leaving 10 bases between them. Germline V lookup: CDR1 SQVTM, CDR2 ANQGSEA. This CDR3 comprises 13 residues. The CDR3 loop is CSVYRVMNTEAFF. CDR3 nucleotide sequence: TGCAGCGTTTACAGGGTCATGAACACTGAAGCTTTCTTT.

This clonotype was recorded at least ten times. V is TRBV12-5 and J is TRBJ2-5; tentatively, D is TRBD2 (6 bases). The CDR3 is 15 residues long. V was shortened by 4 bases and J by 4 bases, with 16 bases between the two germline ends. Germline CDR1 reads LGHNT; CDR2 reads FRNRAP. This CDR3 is CASGSPRWGGETQYF. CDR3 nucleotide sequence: TGTGCTAGTGGTTCCCCCCGGTGGGGAGGAGAGACCCAGTACTTC.

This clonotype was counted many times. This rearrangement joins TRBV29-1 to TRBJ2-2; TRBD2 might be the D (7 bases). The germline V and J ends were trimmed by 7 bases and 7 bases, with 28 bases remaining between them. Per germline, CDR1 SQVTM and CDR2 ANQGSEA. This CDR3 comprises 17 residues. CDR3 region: CSAQDFRGEGRIGELFF. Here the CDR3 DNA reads TGCAGCGCTCAAGACTTTAGGGGGGAGGGCCGGATCGGGGAGCTGTTTTTT.

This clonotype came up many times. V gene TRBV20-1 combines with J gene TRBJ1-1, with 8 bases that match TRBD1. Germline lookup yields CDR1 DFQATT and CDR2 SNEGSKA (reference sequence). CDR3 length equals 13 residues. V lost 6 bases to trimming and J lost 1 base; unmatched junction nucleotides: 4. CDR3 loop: CSARDRRNTEAFF. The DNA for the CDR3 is TGCAGTGCACGGGACAGGCGGAACACTGAAGCTTTCTTT.

DNA for the CDR3: TGTGCCAGCAGGTACAGGGGCCCAACTAATGAAAAACTGTTTTTT. Translation: CASRYRGPTNEKLFF. This sequence joins TRBV11-2 and TRBJ1-4; 7 bases are a match to TRBD1. Germline V gene sequence: CDR1 SGHAT, CDR2 FQNNGV. The V gene end was trimmed by 6 bases and the J gene end by 0 bases; junction bases not matched to a gene: 4. The CDR3 loop spans 15 amino acids.